The rows below give T cell receptor beta chains drawn from one sample of a study of blood T cells in healthy people across ages. TCRdb re-called the 5' RACE reads through MiXCR, storing one row per CDR3 protein. The sample records about 1.6 million distinct CDR3 sequences, about 32% being singletons. The material sequenced was blood. All receptors come from a young woman in good health. CDR3s include the opening cysteine and the closing phenylalanine or tryptophan.

V	J	CDR3
TRBV5-4	TRBJ2-7	CASSLAGADYGQYF
TRBV3-1	TRBJ2-5	CASSHSGTSGETQYF
TRBV2	TRBJ2-1	CASGKTSGGPGANEQFF
TRBV4-2	TRBJ2-1	CASSQASRAGPTSSYNEQFF
TRBV3-1	TRBJ1-1	CASSQGSGGGKEAFF
TRBV20-1	TRBJ1-1	CSALRQGLFSEAFF
TRBV27	TRBJ1-6	CASKGEGVNVSPLHF
TRBV12-3/TRBV12-4	TRBJ2-1	CASSVSSEQFF
TRBV12-3/TRBV12-4	TRBJ2-3	CASKRGGSTDTQYF
TRBV4-1	-	CASSHLGGPNYEQYF
TRBV30	TRBJ2-3	CAYTGGTITDTQYF
TRBV30	TRBJ2-3	CAWNRRPRDTQYF
TRBV4-1	TRBJ1-2	CASSHRDRGRGYTF
TRBV28	-	CASKRGGIYEQYF
TRBV6-1	TRBJ1-1	CASSQNYALGAFF
TRBV27	TRBJ2-1	CASRSGPLGEQFF
TRBV7-9	TRBJ2-7	CASSLAGRGSYEQYF
TRBV5-1	TRBJ1-5	CASSPGQASNQPQHF
TRBV5-1	TRBJ2-3	CASSLWGLAGGEDTQYF
TRBV27	TRBJ2-4	CASRVGGAAKNIQYF
TRBV30	TRBJ2-1	CAWSSGAVQFF
TRBV28	TRBJ1-4	CASTPSWDEKLFF
TRBV5-1	TRBJ2-3	CASSPGTALSTDTQYF
TRBV4-1	TRBJ2-3	CASSYGDGQYF
TRBV3-1	TRBJ2-1	CASNQVSGTSGSGGQFF
TRBV28	TRBJ2-6	CASSSNGRGANVLTF
TRBV25-1	TRBJ1-5	CASSEDGGGNQPQHF
TRBV28	TRBJ1-1	CAGSPGSGYTEAFF
TRBV12-3/TRBV12-4	TRBJ2-3	CASSSKSGGVGTDTQYF
TRBV11-1	TRBJ2-1	CASSLWSGAYNEQFF
TRBV6-5	TRBJ2-5	CASSSPDRSQETQYF
TRBV21-1	TRBJ2-5	CASSKSGVGKGAWDEQYF
TRBV15	TRBJ2-2	CATSQETNTGELFF
TRBV9	TRBJ2-7	CASSTGGVASYEQYF
TRBV20-1	TRBJ1-4	CSARDAGTRNLEKLFF
TRBV5-1	TRBJ2-7	CASSYGPAEPGEQYF